This T cell receptor (beta chain) was obtained from a study of identical twins (dated by TCRdb to the mid-2010s). Some background on the complete study: To test whether fetal clonotypes persist, this study deep-sequenced TCR alpha and beta repertoires from monozygotic twins, from unrelated adults of various ages, and from cord blood. To rule out contamination, the twin experiments were replicated at different times with different library preparation protocols. What the work shows at the level of the full study, not this receptor alone: Because the same donors could not be followed over many years, the conclusions relied on cross-sectional statistical analysis. Compared with coincidental sharing between unrelated individuals, out-of-frame TCR alpha sequences shared between twins had an excess of sequences with low generation probability. A weaker excess of twin sharing was found in beta out-of-frame sequences because the signal-to-noise ratio was lowered by fewer shared sequences. Zero-insertion analyses could be partly confounded by invariant T cells such as MAIT and iNKT, although diverse VJ usage argued against such confounding for most clonotypes. Abundant cord blood beta clonotypes carried fewer insertions; young adult naive repertoires showed a weaker similar trend, while memory repertoires showed none. In monozygotic twins, out-of-frame TCR alpha sharing was systematically underestimated by recombination models, although the models agreed with sharing between unrelated individuals.

Inclusive of the bounding cysteine and phenylalanine, the CDR3 is 16 residues long. The sequence is cut down to CDR3 DNA, 48 bases in frame from base 1. From a lookup of the germline V gene, CDR1 and CDR2 are SGDLS and YYNGEE. Trimming accounts for 2 bases at V and 0 bases at J, while the number of junction bases matched to no gene is 3. The library was obtained by 5' RACE. The listed sequencing device is Illumina HiSeq 2000. A universal primer binding site was introduced by template switching, and a unique molecular identifier was present in the final cDNA, enabling accurate counting of TCR cDNA molecules. Specific primers in the conserved constant-segment region were used to synthesize first-strand cDNA for TCR alpha and beta chains. To control for contamination, every cDNA library carried two barcodes: a SMART-Mk sample barcode plus Illumina barcodes. TruSeq adapter sequences, together with Illumina sample barcodes, were added in two successive PCR steps. Sequencing of the TCR alpha and beta cDNA libraries was done on the Illumina HiSeq platform using custom primers. On the study's bioinformatics: Raw reads were processed with MiGEC to extract unique molecular identifiers, and MiXCR was used to determine CDR3 positions. For each individual, recombination models were inferred using an EM algorithm with the repgenHMM and IGoR tools. Shared clonotype analysis was performed with the tcR package in R, normalizing sharing by the product of cloneset sizes. To study raw recombination free of thymic and clonal selection effects, out-of-frame nonproductive sequences were analyzed. TCRdb reran the public reads through fastp at Q25 and MiXCR, keeping productive beta chains. Records with the same CDR3 protein are collapsed into one entry carrying the most frequent genes and DNA. The V and J calls and clone size come from TCRdb's table, not from the authors' own analysis. The sample profile shows more than 400,000 distinct CDR3 sequences; approximately 14% of them were found once. In total, the top ten clones hold roughly 0.43% of the sample.

Every donor was a healthy Caucasian. The twin cohort comprised three pairs of female monozygotic twins, all aged about 18 to 30 years. Positive isolation kits from Invitrogen were used to isolate CD4+ and CD8+ T cell populations. This clonotype was seen only a few times. Its antigen specificity is not known. Nothing much larger sits one base from this clone, and base qualities are not available. The same data also contributed to another study, on yellow fever vaccine responses in identical twins. The second paper further reports: According to the authors, the vaccine-induced T cell response in identical twins seemed to be partly convergent and partly specific to each individual. Focusing on identical twins, the study followed the T cell clones that responded to the vaccine, and did so with precision.

The V and J genes are TRBV9 and TRBJ2-2, and TRBD2 matches 8 of the central bases. This sequence was found in a woman between 18 and 30 years old in good health. Sequencing was carried out using CD4+ T cells sorted from blood. The DNA is TGTGCCAGCAGCGTCCTGGGACTAGCGAACACCGGGGAGCTGTTTTTT. The encoded protein is CASSVLGLANTGELFF. The full variable domain, completed from the reference TRBV9 and TRBJ2-2 proteins outside the CDR3, reads DSGVTQTPKHLITATGQRVTLRCSPRSGDLSVYWYQQSLDQGLQFLIQYYNGEERAKGNILERFSAQQFPDLHSELNLSSLELGDSALYFCASSVLGLANTGELFFGEGSRLTVL.